The sequence of this TCR beta chain was determined in a study of vaccination and CD4 T cells after COVID-19. Study conclusions and caveats: Vaccine-specific clones in convalescent patients were spike mono-reactive in 304 of 307 cases. Median SARS-CoV-2-reactive clonotype numbers went from about 20 to 38; this increase was not significant.

Sequencing of DNA taken from cultured CD4+ T cells relied on the Oncomine TCR Beta short-read assay. TCRdb analysed the PCR reads with MiXCR anew, one entry per CDR3 protein. The sample yields 10,000 to 15,000 distinct CDR3 sequences, around 74% seen once. This sample's treatment: roughly 11-day PBMC culture with coronavirus spike peptide pools or control peptides (ViraFEST assay). Researchers grew the cells for around 10 days and then pulled out CD4+ T cells by negative selection. This CDR3 spans 14 amino acids. Germline lookup yields CDR1 LNHDA and CDR2 SQIVND (reference sequence). The V gene end was trimmed by 7 bases and the J gene end by 6 bases; junction bases not matched to a gene: 11. As concerns this clonotype: The target antigen is unknown.

The TCR originated in a human donor who received a COVID-19 vaccine. The V and J genes are TRBV19 and TRBJ1-2; TRBD1 matches 7 bases. The sequencing here drew on CD4+ T cells from blood, cultured in vitro, taken after SARS-CoV-2 vaccination. The CDR3 nucleotides are TGTGCCAGTACCGCCACCGGGACAGTTAATGGCTACACCTTC. This codes for CASTATGTVNGYTF.